This TCR beta chain was observed in a study of monozygotic twins with inflammatory bowel disease. Using the 5' RACE reads, TCRdb records one entry per CDR3 protein without DNA. Recorded for this sample: around 410,000 distinct CDR3 sequences. Overall study findings and caveats: Variability in patient repertoires may have come partly from differing immunosuppressive treatments.

As to this clonotype: Its antigen remains unidentified.

Germline-derived CDR1 and CDR2 are WSHSY and SAAADI. The CDR3 is 15 amino acids. This receptor was taken from a human donor with ulcerative colitis or Crohn's disease, or a healthy co-twin of an affected twin (not recorded which). J is TRBJ2-2 and V is TRBV10-2; TCRdb names TRBD2, which stays unverified in the absence of DNA. The sample consisted of blood. The CDR3 reads CASSVLAGVVGELFF.